This T cell receptor (beta chain) was sequenced for a study of blood T cell repertoires in COVID-19. Study background: There were acute and convalescent COVID-19 samples, and they came from the United States, Italy and Spain. The analysed material was cDNA or gDNA that came from T cells, B-cell-depleted T cells, or PBMCs.

V was clipped by 4 bases and J by 0 bases; unmatched bases: 4. The CDR3 spans 16 residues. Per germline, CDR1 KGHSH and CDR2 LQKENI. Original methodology: Reference gene primer amplification in the assay estimated nucleated cell counts. Assay used: immunoSEQ multiplex PCR; TCRdb lists only in-frame clones, some missing. The DNA gave D and trimming, while V, J and clone size come from that table. In the table there are around 310,000 clones, 89% of which are singletons. This chain joins TRBV18 and TRBJ2-5; 11 nucleotides line up with TRBD2. This clonotype originated in a woman in her thirties or forties who had recovered from COVID-19. The sample comprised PBMCs or T cells enriched from blood (not recorded which). The CDR3, as DNA: TGTGCCAGCTCACTCCTACTAGCGGGGGACCAAGAGACCCAGTACTTC. This sequence encodes CASSLLLAGDQETQYF.